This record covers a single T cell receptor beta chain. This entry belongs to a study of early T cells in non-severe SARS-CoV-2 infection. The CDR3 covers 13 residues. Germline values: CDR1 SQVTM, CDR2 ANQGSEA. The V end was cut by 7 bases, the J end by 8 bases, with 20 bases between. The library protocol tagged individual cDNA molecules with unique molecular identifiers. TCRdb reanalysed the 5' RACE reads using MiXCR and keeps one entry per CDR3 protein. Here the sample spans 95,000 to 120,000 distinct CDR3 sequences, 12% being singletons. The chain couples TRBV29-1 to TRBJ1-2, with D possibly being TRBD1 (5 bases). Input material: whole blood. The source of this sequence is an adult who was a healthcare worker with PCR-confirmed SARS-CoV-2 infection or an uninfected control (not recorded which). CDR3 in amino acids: CSGQSSPMEGYTF. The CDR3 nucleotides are TGCAGCGGACAGTCAAGCCCGATGGAAGGCTACACCTTC.